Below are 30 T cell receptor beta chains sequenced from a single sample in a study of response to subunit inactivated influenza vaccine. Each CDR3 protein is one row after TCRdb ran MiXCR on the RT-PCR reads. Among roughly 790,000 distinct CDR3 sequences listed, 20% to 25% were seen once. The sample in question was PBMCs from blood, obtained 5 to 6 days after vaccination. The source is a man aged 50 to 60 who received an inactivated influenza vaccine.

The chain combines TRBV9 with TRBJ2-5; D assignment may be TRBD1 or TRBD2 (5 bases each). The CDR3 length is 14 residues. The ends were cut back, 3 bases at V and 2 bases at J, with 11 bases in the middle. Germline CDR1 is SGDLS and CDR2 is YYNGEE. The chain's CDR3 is CASSARGLQETQYF. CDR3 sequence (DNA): TGTGCCAGCAGCGCGAGGGGTTTGCAAGAGACCCAGTACTTC.

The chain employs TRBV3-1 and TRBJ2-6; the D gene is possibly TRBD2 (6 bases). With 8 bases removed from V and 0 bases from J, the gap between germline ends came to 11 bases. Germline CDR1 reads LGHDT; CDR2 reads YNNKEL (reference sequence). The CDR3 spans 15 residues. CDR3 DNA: TGTGCCAGCTGCGGGGCCGTCTCTGGGGCCAACGTCCTGACTTTC. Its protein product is CASCGAVSGANVLTF.

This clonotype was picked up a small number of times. CDR3 coding DNA: TGTGCCAGCAGCTTAATGGCGACAGGCAACTACGAGCAGTACTTC. This gives the protein CASSLMATGNYEQYF. The chain couples TRBV7-6 to TRBJ2-7; D might be TRBD1 (6 bases). This CDR3 spans 15 amino acids. Germline V gene data show CDR1 as SGHVS and CDR2 as FNYEAQ. Trimming stripped 2 bases from V and 3 bases from J, with 14 bases between.

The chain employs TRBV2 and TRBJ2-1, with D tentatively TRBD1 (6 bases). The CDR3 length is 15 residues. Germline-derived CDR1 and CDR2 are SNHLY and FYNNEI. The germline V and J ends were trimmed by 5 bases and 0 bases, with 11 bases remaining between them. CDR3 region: CASSNTGSSYNEQFF. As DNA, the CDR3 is TGTGCCAGCAGTAATACAGGGAGCTCCTACAATGAGCAGTTCTTC.

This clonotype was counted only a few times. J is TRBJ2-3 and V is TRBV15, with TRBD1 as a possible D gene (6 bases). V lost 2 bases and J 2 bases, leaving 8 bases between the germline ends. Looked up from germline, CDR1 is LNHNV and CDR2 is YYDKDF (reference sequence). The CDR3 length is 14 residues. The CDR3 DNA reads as TGTGCCACCAGCAGACAGGGGACCACAGATACGCAGTATTTT. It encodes CATSRQGTTDTQYF.

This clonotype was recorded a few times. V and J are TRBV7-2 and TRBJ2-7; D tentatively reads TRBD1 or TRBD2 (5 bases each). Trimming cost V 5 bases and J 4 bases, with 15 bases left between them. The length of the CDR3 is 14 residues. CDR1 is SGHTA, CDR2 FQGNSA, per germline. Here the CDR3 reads CASSRPGPQYEQYF. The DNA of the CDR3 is TGTGCCAGCAGCCGACCGGGACCCCAATACGAGCAGTACTTC.

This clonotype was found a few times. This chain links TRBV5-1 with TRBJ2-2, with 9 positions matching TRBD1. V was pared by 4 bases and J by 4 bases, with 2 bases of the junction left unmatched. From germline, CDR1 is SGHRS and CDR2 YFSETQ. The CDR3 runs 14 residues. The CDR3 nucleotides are TGCGCCAGCAGCCCGGACAGGGGCACCGGGGAGCTGTTTTTT. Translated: CASSPDRGTGELFF.

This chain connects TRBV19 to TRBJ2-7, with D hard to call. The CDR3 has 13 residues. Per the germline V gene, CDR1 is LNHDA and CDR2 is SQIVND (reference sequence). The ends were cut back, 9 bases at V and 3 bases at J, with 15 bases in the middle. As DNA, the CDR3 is TGTGCCAGCAGCCCCTGGCTGCTCTACGAGCAGTACTTC. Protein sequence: CASSPWLLYEQYF.

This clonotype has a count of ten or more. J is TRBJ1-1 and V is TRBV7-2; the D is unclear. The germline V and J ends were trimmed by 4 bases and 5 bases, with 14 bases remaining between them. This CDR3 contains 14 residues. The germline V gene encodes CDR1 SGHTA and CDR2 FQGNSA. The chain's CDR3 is CASSSQGVRTEAFF. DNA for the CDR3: TGTGCCAGCAGCTCCCAAGGCGTAAGGACTGAAGCTTTCTTT.

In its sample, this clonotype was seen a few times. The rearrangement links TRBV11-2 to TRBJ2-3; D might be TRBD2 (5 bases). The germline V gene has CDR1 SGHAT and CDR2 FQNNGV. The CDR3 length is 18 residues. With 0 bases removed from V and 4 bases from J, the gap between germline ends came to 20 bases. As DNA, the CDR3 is TGTGCCAGCAGCTTAGATCTGGGGAGTCCTTTGGTGTCAGATACGCAGTATTTT. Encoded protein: CASSLDLGSPLVSDTQYF.

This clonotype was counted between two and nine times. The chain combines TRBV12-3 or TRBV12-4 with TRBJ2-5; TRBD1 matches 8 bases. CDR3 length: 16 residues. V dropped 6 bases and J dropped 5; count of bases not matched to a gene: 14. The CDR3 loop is CASRPERNRGIETQYF. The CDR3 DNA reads TGTGCCAGCAGGCCAGAAAGAAACAGGGGGATTGAGACCCAGTACTTC.

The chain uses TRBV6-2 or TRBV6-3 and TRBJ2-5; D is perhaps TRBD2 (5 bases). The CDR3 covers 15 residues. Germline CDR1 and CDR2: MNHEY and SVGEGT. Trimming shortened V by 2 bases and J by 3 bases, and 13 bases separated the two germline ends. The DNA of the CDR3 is TGTGCCAGCAGTTACCCCACGGCCGGGAAAGAGACCCAGTACTTC. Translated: CASSYPTAGKETQYF.

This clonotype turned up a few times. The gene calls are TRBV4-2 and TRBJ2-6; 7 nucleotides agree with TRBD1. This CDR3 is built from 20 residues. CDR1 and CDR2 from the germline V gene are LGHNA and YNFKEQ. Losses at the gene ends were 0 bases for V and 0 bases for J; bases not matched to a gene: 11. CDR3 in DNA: TGTGCCAGCAGCCAAGAGAAGCGGCAGGGGGTTGGCTCTGGGGCCAACGTCCTGACTTTC. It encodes CASSQEKRQGVGSGANVLTF.

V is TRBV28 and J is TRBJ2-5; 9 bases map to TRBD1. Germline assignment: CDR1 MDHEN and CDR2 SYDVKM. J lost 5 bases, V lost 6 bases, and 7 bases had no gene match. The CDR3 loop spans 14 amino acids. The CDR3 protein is CASRLQGAGETQYF. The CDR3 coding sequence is TGTGCCAGCAGACTACAGGGGGCAGGGGAGACCCAGTACTTC. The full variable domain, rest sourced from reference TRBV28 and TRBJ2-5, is DVKVTQSSRYLVKRTGEKVFLECVQDMDHENMFWYRQDPGLGLRLIYFSYDVKMKEKGDIPEGYSVSREKKERFSLILESASTNQTSMYLCASRLQGAGETQYFGPGTRLLVL.

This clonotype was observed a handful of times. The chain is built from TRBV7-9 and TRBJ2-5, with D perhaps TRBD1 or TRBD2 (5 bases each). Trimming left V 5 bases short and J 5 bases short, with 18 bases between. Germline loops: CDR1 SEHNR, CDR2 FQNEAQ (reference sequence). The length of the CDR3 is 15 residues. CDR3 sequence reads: CASSTGTAIEETQYF. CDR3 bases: TGTGCCAGCAGCACGGGGACCGCCATAGAGGAGACCCAGTACTTC. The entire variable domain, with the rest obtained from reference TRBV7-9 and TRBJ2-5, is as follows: DTGVSQNPRHKITKRGQNVTFRCDPISEHNRLYWYRQTLGQGPEFLTYFQNEAQLEKSRLLSDRFSAERPKGSFSTLEIQRTEQGDSAMYLCASSTGTAIEETQYFGPGTRLLVL.

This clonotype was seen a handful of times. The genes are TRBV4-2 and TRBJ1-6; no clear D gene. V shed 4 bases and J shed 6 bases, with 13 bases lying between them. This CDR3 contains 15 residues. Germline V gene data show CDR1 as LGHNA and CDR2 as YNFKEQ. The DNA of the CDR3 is TGTGCCAGCAGCCCGGACCCCGCAATTAATTCACCCCTCCACTTT. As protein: CASSPDPAINSPLHF.

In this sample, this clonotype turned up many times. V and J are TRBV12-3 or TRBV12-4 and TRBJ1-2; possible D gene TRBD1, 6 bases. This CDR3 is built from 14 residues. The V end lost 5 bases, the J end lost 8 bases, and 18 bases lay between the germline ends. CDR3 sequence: CASSGGHRLSGYTF. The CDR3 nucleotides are TGTGCCAGCAGTGGGGGCCACAGGCTCTCGGGCTACACCTTC.

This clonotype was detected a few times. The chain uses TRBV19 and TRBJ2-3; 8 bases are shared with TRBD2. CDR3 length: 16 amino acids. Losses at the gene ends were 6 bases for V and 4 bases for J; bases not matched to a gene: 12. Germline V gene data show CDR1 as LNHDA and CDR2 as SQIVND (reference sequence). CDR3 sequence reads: CASRAIGLAGPDTQYF. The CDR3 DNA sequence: TGTGCCAGTAGGGCTATCGGGCTAGCGGGTCCAGATACGCAGTATTTT.

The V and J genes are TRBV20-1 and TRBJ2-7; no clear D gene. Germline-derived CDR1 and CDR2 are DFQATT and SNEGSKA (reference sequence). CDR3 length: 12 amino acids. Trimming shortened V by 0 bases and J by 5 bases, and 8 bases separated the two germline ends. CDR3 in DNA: TGCAGTGCTAGAGAGCGGTGGAACGAGCAGTACTTC. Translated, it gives CSARERWNEQYF.

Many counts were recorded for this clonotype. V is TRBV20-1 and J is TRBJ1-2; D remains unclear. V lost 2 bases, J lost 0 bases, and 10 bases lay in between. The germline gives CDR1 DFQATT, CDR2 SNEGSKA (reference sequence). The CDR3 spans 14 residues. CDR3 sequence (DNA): TGCAGTGCTAGACCGGGCGGCACTAACTATGGCTACACCTTC. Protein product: CSARPGGTNYGYTF.

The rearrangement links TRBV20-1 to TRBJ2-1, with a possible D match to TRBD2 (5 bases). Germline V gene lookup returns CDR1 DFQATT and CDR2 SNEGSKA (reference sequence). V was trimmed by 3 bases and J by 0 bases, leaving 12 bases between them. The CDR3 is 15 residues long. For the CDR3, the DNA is TGCAGTGCTAGTTCCGCGGAGGTCTCCTACAATGAGCAGTTCTTC. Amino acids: CSASSAEVSYNEQFF.

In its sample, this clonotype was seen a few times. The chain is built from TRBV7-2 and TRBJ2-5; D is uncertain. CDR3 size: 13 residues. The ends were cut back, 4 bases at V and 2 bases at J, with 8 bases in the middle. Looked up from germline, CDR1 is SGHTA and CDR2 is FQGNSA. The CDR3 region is CASSWREQETQYF. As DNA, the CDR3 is TGTGCCAGCAGCTGGAGAGAGCAAGAGACCCAGTACTTC.

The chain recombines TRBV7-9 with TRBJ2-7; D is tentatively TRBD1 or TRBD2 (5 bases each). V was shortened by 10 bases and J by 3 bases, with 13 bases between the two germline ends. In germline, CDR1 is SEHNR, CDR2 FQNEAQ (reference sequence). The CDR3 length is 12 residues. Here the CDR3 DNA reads TGTGCCATCATACGGGACGGCTACGAGCAGTACTTC. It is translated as CAIIRDGYEQYF.

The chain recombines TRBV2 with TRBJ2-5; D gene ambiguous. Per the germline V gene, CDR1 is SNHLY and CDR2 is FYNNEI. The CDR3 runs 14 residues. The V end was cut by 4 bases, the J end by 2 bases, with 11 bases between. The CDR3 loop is CASSVIQLQETQYF. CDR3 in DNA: TGTGCCAGCAGTGTCATCCAGTTACAAGAGACCCAGTACTTC.

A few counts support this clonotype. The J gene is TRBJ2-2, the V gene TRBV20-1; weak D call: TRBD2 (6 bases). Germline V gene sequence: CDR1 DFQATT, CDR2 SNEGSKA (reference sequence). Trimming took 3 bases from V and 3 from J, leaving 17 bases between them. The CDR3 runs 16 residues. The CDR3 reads CSARDQGTADTGELFF. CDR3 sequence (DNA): TGCAGTGCTAGGGATCAAGGGACTGCCGACACCGGGGAGCTGTTTTTT.

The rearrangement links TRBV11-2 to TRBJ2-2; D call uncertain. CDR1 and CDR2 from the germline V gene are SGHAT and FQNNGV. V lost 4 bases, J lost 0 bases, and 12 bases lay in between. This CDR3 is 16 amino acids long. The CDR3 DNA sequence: TGTGCCAGCAGCTCCCTCAGACGCTCGAACACCGGGGAGCTGTTTTTT. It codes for CASSSLRRSNTGELFF.

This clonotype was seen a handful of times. Here the CDR3 DNA reads TGCAGCGCAACAACAGGGTCGTACGAGCAGTACTTC. Its translation: CSATTGSYEQYF. This chain joins TRBV29-1 and TRBJ2-7, with D possibly matching TRBD1 (6 bases). The ends were cut back, 7 bases at V and 4 bases at J, with 14 bases in the middle. The CDR3 is made up of 12 amino acids. Looked up from germline, CDR1 is SQVTM and CDR2 is ANQGSEA.

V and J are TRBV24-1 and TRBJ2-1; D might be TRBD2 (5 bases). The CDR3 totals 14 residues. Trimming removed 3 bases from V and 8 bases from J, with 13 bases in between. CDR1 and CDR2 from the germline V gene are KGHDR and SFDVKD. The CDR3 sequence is CATSDGGSYYEQFF. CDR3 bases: TGTGCCACCAGTGATGGTGGGAGTTACTATGAGCAGTTCTTC.

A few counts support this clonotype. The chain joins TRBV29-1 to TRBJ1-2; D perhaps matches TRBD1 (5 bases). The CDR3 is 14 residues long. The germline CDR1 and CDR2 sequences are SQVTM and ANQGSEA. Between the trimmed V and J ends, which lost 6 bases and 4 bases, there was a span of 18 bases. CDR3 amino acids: CSVAYRGLGYGYTF. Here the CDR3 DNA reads TGCAGCGTGGCATATCGGGGGTTGGGCTATGGCTACACCTTC.

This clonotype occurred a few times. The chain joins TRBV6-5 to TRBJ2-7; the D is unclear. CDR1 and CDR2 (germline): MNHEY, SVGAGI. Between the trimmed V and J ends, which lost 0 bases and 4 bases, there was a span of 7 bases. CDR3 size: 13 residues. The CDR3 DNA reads TGTGCCAGCAGTTACTCCAGTGATTACGAGCAGTACTTC. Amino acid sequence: CASSYSSDYEQYF.